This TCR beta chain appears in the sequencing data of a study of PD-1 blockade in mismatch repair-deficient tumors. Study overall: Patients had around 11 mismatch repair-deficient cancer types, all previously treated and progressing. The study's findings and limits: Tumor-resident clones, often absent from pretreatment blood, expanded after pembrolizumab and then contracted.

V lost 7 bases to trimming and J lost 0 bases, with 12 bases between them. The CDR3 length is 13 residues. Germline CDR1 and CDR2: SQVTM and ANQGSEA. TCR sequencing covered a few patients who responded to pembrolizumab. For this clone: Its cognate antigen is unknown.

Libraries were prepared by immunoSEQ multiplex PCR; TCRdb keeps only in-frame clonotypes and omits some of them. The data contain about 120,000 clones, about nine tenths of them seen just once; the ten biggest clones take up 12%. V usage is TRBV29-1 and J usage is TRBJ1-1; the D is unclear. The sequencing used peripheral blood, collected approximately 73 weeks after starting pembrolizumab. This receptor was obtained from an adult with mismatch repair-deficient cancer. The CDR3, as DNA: TGCAGCGCCACCGACCGTTTGAACACTGAAGCTTTCTTT. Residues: CSATDRLNTEAFF.